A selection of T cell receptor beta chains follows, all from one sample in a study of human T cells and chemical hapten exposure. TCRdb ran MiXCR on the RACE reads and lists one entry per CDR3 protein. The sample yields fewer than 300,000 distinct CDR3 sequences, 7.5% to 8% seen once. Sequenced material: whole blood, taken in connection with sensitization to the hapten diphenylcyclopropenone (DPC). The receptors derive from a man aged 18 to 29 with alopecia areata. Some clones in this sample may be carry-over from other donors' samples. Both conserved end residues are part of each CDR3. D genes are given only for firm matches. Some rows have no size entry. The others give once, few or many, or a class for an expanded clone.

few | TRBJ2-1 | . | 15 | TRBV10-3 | CAISESRVLYNEQFF | TGTGCCATCAGTGAGAGTAGGGTTCTCTACAATGAGCAGTTCTTC
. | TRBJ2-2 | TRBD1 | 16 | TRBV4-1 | CASSTHGQGRSGELFF | TGCGCCAGCAGCACGCACGGACAGGGGCGCTCTGGGGAGCTGTTTTTT
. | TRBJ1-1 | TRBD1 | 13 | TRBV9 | CASSVGQGTEAFF | TGTGCCAGCAGCGTTGGACAGGGTACTGAAGCTTTCTTT
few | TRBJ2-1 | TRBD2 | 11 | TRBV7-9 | CASSLVGSGGF | TGTGCCAGCAGCTTAGTTGGTAGCGGGGGCTTC
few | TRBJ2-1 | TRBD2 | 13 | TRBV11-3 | CASSSGDDNEQFF | TGTGCCAGCAGCAGCGGGGACGATAATGAGCAGTTCTTC
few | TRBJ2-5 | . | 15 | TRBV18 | CASSAGTGYQETQYF | TGTGCCAGCTCAGCGGGGACGGGGTACCAAGAGACCCAGTACTTC
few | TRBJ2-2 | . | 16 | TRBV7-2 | CASSSYLQANTGELFF | TGTGCCAGCAGCTCGTACTTACAGGCGAACACCGGGGAGCTGTTTTTT
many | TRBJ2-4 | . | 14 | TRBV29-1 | CSVEDRFSQNIQYF | TGCAGCGTTGAAGACAGGTTTTCCCAAAACATTCAGTACTTC
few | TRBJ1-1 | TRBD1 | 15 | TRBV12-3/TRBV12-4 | CASSWPGQGQREAFF | TGTGCCAGCAGTTGGCCGGGACAGGGGCAACGAGAAGCTTTCTTT
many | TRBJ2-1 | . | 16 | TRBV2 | CASSEGVGGQNNEQFF | TGTGCCAGCAGTGAAGGGGTAGGAGGGCAGAACAATGAGCAGTTCTTC
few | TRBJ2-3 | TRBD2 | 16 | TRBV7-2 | CASRRGAGISTDTQYF | TGTGCCAGCAGAAGGGGAGCGGGGATAAGCACAGATACGCAGTATTTT
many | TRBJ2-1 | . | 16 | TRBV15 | CATSRGGGRSYNEQFF | TGTGCCACCTCTAGGGGAGGGGGGCGCTCCTACAATGAGCAGTTCTTC
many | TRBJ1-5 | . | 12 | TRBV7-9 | CASSLAGAGFHF | TGTGCCAGCAGCTTAGCAGGGGCAGGTTTTCATTTT
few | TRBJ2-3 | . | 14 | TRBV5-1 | CASSSGSDTDTQYF | TGCGCCAGCAGCTCCGGCAGCGACACAGATACGCAGTATTTT
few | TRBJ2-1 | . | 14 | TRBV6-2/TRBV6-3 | CASSSFTKPYEQFF | TGTGCCAGCAGTTCGTTCACAAAGCCGTATGAGCAGTTCTTC
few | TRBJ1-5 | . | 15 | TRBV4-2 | CASSQAFSYNQPQHF | TGTGCCAGCAGCCAAGCTTTTAGTTACAATCAGCCCCAGCATTTT
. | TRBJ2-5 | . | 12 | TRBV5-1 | CASSPIQETQYF | TGCGCCAGCAGCCCTATCCAAGAGACCCAGTACTTC
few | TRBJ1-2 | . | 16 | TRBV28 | CASSSPRRTENYGYTF | TGTGCCAGCAGTTCACCCCGACGGACAGAGAACTATGGCTACACCTTC